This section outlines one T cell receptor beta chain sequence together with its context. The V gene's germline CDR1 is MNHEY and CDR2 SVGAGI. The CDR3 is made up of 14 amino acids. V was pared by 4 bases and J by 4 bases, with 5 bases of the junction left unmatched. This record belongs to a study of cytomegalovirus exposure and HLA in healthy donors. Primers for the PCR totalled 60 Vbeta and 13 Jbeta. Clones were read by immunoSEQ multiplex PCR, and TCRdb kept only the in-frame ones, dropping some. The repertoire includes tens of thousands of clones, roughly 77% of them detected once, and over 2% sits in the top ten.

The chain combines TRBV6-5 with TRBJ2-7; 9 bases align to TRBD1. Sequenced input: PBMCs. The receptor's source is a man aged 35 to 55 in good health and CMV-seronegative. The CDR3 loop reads CASSWDRELYEQYF. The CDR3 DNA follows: TGTGCCAGCAGTTGGGACAGGGAACTTTACGAGCAGTACTTC.